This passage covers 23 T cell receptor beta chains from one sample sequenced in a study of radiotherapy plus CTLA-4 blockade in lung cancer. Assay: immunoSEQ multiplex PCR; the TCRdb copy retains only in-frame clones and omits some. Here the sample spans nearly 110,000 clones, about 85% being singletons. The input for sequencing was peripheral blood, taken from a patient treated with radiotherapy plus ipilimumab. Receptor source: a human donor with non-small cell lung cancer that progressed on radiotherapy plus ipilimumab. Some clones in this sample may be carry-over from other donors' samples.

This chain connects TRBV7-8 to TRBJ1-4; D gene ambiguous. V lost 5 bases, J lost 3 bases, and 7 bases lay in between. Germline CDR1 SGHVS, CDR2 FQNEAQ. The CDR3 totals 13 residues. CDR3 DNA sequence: TGTGCCAGCAGCGGCGGGTCTAATGAAAAACTGTTTTTT. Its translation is CASSGGSNEKLFF.

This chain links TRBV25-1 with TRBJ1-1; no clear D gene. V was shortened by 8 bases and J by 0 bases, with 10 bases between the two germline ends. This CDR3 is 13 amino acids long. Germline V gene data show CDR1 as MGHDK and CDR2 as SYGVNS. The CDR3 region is CASPLFVNTEAFF. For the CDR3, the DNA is TGTGCCAGCCCACTATTCGTGAACACTGAAGCTTTCTTT.

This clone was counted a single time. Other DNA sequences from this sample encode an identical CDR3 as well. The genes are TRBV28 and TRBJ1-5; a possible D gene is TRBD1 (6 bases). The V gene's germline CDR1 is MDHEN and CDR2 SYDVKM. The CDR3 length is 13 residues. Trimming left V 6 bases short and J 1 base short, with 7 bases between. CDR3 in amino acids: CASRQGSNQPQHF. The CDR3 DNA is TGTGCCAGCAGACAGGGAAGCAATCAGCCCCAGCATTTT.

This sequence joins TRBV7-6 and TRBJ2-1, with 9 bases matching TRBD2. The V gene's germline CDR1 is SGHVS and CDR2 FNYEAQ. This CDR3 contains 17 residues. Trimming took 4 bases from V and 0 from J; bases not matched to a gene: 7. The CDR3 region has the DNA TGTGCCAGCAGCTCAAGACTAGCGGTGGTCTCCTACAATGAGCAGTTCTTC. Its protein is CASSSRLAVVSYNEQFF.

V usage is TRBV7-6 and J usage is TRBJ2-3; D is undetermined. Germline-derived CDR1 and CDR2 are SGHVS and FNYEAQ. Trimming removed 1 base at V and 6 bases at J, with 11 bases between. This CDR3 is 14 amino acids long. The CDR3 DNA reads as TGTGCCAGCAGCTTAGAGACCCGCTCGGATACGCAGTATTTT. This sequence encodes CASSLETRSDTQYF.

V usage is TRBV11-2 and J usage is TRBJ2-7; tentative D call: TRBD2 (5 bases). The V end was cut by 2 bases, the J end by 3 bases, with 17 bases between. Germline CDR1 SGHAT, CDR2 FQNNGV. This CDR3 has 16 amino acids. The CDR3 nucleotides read TGTGCCAGCAGCTTAATGGTCGGTAGCGAAAGCTACGAGCAGTACTTC. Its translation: CASSLMVGSESYEQYF. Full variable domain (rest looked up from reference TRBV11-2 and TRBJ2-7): EAGVAQSPRYKIIEKRQSVAFWCNPISGHATLYWYQQILGQGPKLLIQFQNNGVVDDSQLPKDRFSAERLKGVDSTLKIQPAKLEDSAVYLCASSLMVGSESYEQYFGPGTRLTVT.

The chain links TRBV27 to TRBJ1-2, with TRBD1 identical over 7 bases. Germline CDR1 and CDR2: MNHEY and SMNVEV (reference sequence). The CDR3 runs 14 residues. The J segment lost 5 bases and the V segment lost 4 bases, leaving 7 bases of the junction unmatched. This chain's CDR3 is CASSSMTGLYGYTF. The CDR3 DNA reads TGTGCCAGCAGTTCGATGACAGGGCTTTATGGCTACACCTTC.

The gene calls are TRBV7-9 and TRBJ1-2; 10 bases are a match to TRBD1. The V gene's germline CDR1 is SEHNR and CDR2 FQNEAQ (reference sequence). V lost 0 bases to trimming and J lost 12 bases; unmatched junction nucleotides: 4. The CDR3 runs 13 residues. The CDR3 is CASSLAGQGLHTF. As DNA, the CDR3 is TGTGCCAGCAGCTTAGCGGGACAGGGGCTACACACCTTC.

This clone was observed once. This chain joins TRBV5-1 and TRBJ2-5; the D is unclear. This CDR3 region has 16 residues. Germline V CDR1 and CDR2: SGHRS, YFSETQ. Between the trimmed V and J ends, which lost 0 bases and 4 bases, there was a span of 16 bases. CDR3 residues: CASSLVGYTSGETQYF. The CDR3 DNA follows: TGCGCCAGCAGCTTGGTAGGCTATACGTCCGGAGAGACCCAGTACTTC.

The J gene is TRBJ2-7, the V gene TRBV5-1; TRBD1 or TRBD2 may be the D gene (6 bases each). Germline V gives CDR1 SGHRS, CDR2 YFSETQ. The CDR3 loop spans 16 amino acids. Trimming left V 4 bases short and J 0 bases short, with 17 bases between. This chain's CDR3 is CASSPGARSSSYEQYF. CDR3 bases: TGCGCCAGCAGCCCGGGGGCCAGGAGCTCCTCCTACGAGCAGTACTTC. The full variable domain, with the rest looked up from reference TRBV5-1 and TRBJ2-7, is KAGVTQTPRYLIKTRGQQVTLSCSPISGHRSVSWYQQTPGQGLQFLFEYFSETQRNKGNFPGRFSGRQFSNSRSEMNVSTLELGDSALYLCASSPGARSSSYEQYFGPGTRLTVT.

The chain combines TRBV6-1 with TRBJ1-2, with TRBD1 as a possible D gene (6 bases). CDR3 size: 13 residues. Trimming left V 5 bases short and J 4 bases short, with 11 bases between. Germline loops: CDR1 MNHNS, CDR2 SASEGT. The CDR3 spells CASSRTVLYGYTF. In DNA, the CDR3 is TGTGCCAGCAGTCGGACAGTACTCTATGGCTACACCTTC.

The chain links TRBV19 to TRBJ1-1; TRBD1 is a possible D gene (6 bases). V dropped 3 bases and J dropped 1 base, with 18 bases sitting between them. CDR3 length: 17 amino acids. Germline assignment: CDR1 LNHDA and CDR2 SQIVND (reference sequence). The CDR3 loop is CASSIPGGGWRNTEAFF. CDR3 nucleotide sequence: TGTGCCAGTAGTATCCCAGGCGGGGGCTGGAGGAACACTGAAGCTTTCTTT.

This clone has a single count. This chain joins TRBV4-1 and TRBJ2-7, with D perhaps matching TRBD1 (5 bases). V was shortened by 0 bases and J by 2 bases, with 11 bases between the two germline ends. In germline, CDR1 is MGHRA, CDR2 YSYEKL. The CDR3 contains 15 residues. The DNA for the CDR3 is TGCGCCAGCAGCCAAGATTTTGGGGCCCCCTACGAGCAGTACTTC. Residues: CASSQDFGAPYEQYF.

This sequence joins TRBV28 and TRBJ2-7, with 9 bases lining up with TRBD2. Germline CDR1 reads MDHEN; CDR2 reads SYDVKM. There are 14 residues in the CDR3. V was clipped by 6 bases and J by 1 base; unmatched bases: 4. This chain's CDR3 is CASRLAGASYEQYF. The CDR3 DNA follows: TGTGCCAGCAGATTAGCGGGGGCGTCCTACGAGCAGTACTTC.

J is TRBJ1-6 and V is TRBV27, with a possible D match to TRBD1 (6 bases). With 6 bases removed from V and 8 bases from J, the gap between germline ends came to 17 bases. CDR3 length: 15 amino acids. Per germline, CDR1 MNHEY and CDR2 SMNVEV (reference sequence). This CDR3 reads CASSFLDSVHSPLHF. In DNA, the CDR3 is TGTGCCAGCAGCTTCTTGGACAGCGTTCATTCACCCCTCCACTTT.

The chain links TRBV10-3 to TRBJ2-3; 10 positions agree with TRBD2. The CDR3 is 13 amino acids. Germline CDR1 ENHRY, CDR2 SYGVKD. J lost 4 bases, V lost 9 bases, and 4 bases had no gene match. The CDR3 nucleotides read TGTGCCATAGCGGGGGGGCGGTCAGATACGCAGTATTTT. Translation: CAIAGGRSDTQYF.

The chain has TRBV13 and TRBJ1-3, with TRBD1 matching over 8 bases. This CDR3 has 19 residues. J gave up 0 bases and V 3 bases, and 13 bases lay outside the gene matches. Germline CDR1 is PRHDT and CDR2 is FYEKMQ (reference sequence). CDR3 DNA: TGTGCCAGCAGCTTCGGTTACTTACAGGGGGGGTTCTCTGGAAACACCATATATTTT. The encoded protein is CASSFGYLQGGFSGNTIYF.

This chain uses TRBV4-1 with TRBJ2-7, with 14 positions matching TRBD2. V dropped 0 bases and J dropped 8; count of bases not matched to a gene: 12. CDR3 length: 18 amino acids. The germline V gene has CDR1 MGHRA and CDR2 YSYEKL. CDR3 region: CASSQDWGLAGALVKQYF. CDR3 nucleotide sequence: TGCGCCAGCAGCCAAGATTGGGGACTAGCGGGGGCCCTGGTCAAGCAGTACTTC.

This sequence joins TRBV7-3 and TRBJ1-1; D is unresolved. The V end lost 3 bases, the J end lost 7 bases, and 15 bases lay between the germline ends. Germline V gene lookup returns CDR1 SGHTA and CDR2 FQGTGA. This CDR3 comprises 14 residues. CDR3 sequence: CASSFRGGNLEAFF. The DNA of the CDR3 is TGTGCCAGCAGCTTCAGAGGCGGGAACCTTGAAGCTTTCTTT.

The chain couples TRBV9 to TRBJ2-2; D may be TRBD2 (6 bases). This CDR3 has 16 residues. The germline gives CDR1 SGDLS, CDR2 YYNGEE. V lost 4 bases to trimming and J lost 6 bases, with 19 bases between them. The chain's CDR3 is CASSLGGIGGSGELFF. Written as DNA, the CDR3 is TGTGCCAGCAGCCTGGGGGGTATAGGTGGTTCCGGGGAGCTGTTTTTT.

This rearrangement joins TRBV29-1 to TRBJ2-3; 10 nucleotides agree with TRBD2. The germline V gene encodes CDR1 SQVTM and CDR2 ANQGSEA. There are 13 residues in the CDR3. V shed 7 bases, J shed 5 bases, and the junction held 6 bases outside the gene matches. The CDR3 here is CSAERGGRDTQYF. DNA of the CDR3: TGCAGCGCTGAGCGGGGGGGCCGAGATACGCAGTATTTT.

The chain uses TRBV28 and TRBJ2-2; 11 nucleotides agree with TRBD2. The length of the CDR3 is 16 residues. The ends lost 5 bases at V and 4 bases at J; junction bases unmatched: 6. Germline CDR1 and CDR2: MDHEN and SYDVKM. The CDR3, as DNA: TGTGCCAGCAGTCCACAGACTAGCGGGGTCACCGGGGAGCTGTTTTTT. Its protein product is CASSPQTSGVTGELFF.

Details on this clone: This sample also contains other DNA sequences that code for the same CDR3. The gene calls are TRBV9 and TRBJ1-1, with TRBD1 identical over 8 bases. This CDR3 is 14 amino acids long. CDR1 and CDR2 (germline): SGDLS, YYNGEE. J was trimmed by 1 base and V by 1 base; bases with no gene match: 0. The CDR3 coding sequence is TGTGCCAGCAGCGTAACAGGGGGGAACACTGAAGCTTTCTTT. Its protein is CASSVTGGNTEAFF.